Listed here are 28 T cell receptor beta chains from one sample, sequenced in a study of cytomegalovirus exposure and HLA in healthy donors. Primers for the PCR totalled 60 Vbeta and 13 Jbeta. Here immunoSEQ multiplex PCR was the method, and the copy in TCRdb shows in-frame clones only, minus some. The profile covers about 100,000 clones, with 60% to 85% appearing a single time and approximately 5% taken by the ten largest. Source material: PBMCs. These receptor sequences come from a woman between 18 and 29 years old in good health and CMV-seropositive.

The chain links TRBV29-1 to TRBJ1-2; D is unresolved. Germline CDR1 is SQVTM and CDR2 is ANQGSEA. Deletions cut 7 bases from V and 5 bases from J, with 20 bases between. The CDR3 totals 14 residues. CDR3 sequence (DNA): TGCAGCGATCGGACTCAACGGGATCAATATGGCTACACCTTC. This gives the protein CSDRTQRDQYGYTF.

This clone was seen a single time. V and J are TRBV29-1 and TRBJ2-1; D gene ambiguous. CDR1 and CDR2 (germline): SQVTM, ANQGSEA. The germline V and J ends were trimmed by 3 bases and 4 bases, with 7 bases remaining between them. The CDR3 contains 12 residues. Here the CDR3 DNA reads TGCAGCGTTGAGACCAGGTACAATGAGCAGTTCTTC. This sequence encodes CSVETRYNEQFF.

The rearrangement uses TRBV2 and TRBJ2-7; 9 nucleotides align to TRBD1. This CDR3 has 15 amino acids. V was pared by 5 bases and J by 0 bases, with 5 bases of the junction left unmatched. Germline-derived CDR1 and CDR2 are SNHLY and FYNNEI. As DNA, the CDR3 is TGTGCCAGCAGTAAGGACAGGGGAAGCTCCTACGAGCAGTACTTC. This sequence encodes CASSKDRGSSYEQYF.

This chain connects TRBV18 to TRBJ1-1, with D perhaps TRBD1 (5 bases). This CDR3 region has 14 residues. Germline loops: CDR1 KGHSH, CDR2 LQKENI. V was clipped by 5 bases and J by 3 bases, with 13 bases between them. CDR3 nucleotide sequence: TGTGCCAGCTCAAGGGGTGTGGGTGACACTGAAGCTTTCTTT. It is translated as CASSRGVGDTEAFF.

V gene TRBV27 combines with J gene TRBJ2-5; a possible D gene is TRBD2 (7 bases). Germline V gives CDR1 MNHEY, CDR2 SMNVEV (reference sequence). The ends were cut back, 3 bases at V and 5 bases at J, with 10 bases in the middle. The CDR3 runs 13 residues. The CDR3 is CASSFGGRETQYF. In DNA, the CDR3 is TGTGCCAGCAGTTTCGGGGGGCGGGAGACCCAGTACTTC.

The chain couples TRBV10-3 to TRBJ1-4; 8 nucleotides match TRBD1. From germline, CDR1 is ENHRY and CDR2 SYGVKD. The CDR3 sequence is 17 residues long. V gave up 0 bases and J gave up 8 bases; unmatched junction bases: 11. The CDR3 is CAISESLLIQGGEKLFF. CDR3 DNA: TGTGCCATCAGTGAGTCGCTTCTAATACAGGGGGGCGAAAAACTGTTTTTT.

The V call is TRBV27, the J call TRBJ2-2; D uncertain. The ends were cut back, 5 bases at V and 6 bases at J, with 7 bases in the middle. CDR1 is MNHEY, CDR2 SMNVEV, per germline (reference sequence). CDR3 length: 12 amino acids. This chain's CDR3 is CASSPLAGELFF. The CDR3 DNA sequence: TGTGCCAGCAGTCCCCTCGCCGGGGAGCTGTTTTTT.

J is TRBJ2-1 and V is TRBV11-3; TRBD1 agrees at 11 bases. Germline assignment: CDR1 SGHNT and CDR2 YENEEA. The CDR3 sequence is 18 residues long. V shed 0 bases, J shed 3 bases, and the junction held 7 bases outside the gene matches. The CDR3 bases are TGTGCCAGCAGCTTAGATCCCGGGGACAGGGGGGGCTACAATGAGCAGTTCTTC. Amino acids: CASSLDPGDRGGYNEQFF. Combining the CDR3 with reference TRBV11-3 and TRBJ2-1 gives the whole variable domain EAGVVQSPRYKIIEKKQPVAFWCNPISGHNTLYWYLQNLGQGPELLIRYENEEAVDDSQLPKDRFSAERLKGVDSTLKIQPAELGDSAVYLCASSLDPGDRGGYNEQFFGPGTRLTVL.

This sequence joins TRBV10-3 and TRBJ2-1; 9 positions match TRBD1. The CDR3 covers 13 residues. CDR1 is ENHRY, CDR2 SYGVKD, per germline. V gave up 10 bases and J gave up 1 base; unmatched junction bases: 2. The CDR3 loop is CATGTGSYNEQFF. CDR3 bases: TGTGCCACCGGGACAGGGTCCTACAATGAGCAGTTCTTC.

The chain couples TRBV18 to TRBJ1-1; weak D call: TRBD1 (6 bases). Germline V CDR1 and CDR2: KGHSH, LQKENI. V was cut by 6 bases and J by 0 bases, with 29 bases left in between. The CDR3 is 20 amino acids. CDR3 protein: CASSLHGGGQGILMNTEAFF. For the CDR3, the DNA is TGTGCCAGCTCCCTTCATGGGGGGGGGCAAGGGATCTTAATGAACACTGAAGCTTTCTTT.

The chain has TRBV7-6 and TRBJ1-2, with 11 bases matching TRBD1. V shed 6 bases and J 8 bases; nucleotides not matched to a gene: 5. Germline lookup yields CDR1 SGHVS and CDR2 FNYEAQ. This CDR3 is built from 13 residues. This CDR3 is CASSRTGGAGYTF. Here the CDR3 DNA reads TGTGCCAGCAGTCGGACAGGGGGCGCGGGCTACACCTTC.

The genes are TRBV7-9 and TRBJ1-1; TRBD1 might be the D (6 bases). This CDR3 has 14 amino acids. V lost 1 base, J lost 4 bases, and 10 bases lay in between. CDR1 and CDR2 (germline): SEHNR, FQNEAQ (reference sequence). The CDR3 DNA follows: TGTGCCAGCAGCTTAGAGGGGGTAGTCACTGAAGCTTTCTTT. It yields the protein CASSLEGVVTEAFF.

The chain has TRBV25-1 and TRBJ2-5, with D hard to call. V was pared by 4 bases and J by 0 bases, with 9 bases between. This CDR3 is built from 14 residues. Per the germline V gene, CDR1 is MGHDK and CDR2 is SYGVNS. CDR3 DNA: TGTGCCAGCAGTGGGAGTTCGTACCAAGAGACCCAGTACTTC. Its protein product is CASSGSSYQETQYF. Drawing the rest from reference TRBV25-1 and TRBJ2-5, the complete variable domain is EADIYQTPRYLVIGTGKKITLECSQTMGHDKMYWYQQDPGMELHLIHYSYGVNSTEKGDLSSESTVSRIRTEHFPLTLESARPSHTSQYLCASSGSSYQETQYFGPGTRLLVL.

The rearrangement links TRBV30 to TRBJ1-2, with D possibly matching TRBD1 (6 bases). CDR1 and CDR2 from the germline V gene are GTSNPN and SVGIG (reference sequence). Trimming took 2 bases from V and 10 from J, leaving 20 bases between them. The CDR3 loop spans 14 amino acids. Here the CDR3 reads CAWSPPTGPLYYTF. In DNA form, the CDR3 reads TGTGCCTGGAGTCCCCCGACAGGACCCCTTTACTACACCTTC.

The CDR3 sequence: CASRISQGPFEQYF. As DNA, the CDR3 is TGTGCCAGCAGAATATCCCAGGGTCCTTTCGAGCAGTACTTC. This chain joins TRBV13 and TRBJ2-7; tentative D call: TRBD1 (5 bases). Trimming took 6 bases from V and 6 from J, leaving 18 bases between them. The germline CDR1 and CDR2 sequences are PRHDT and FYEKMQ (reference sequence). The CDR3 has 14 residues.

The chain joins TRBV5-8 to TRBJ2-7; D gene unclear. Per germline, CDR1 SGHTS and CDR2 YDEGEE. The CDR3 contains 13 residues. Trimming cost V 4 bases and J 5 bases, with 13 bases left between them. CDR3 sequence reads: CASSPMAVDEQYF. CDR3 DNA: TGTGCCAGCAGCCCCATGGCGGTCGACGAGCAGTACTTC. The variable domain in full, with the rest retrieved from reference TRBV5-8 and TRBJ2-7, is EAGVTQSPTHLIKTRGQQATLRCSPISGHTSVYWYQQALGLGLQFLLWYDEGEERNRGNFPPRFSGRQFPNYSSELNVNALELEDSALYLCASSPMAVDEQYFGPGTRLTVT.

This clone turned up a few times. The chain recombines TRBV13 with TRBJ1-6, with TRBD1 matching 7 bases. CDR3 length equals 13 residues. The germline V gene encodes CDR1 PRHDT and CDR2 FYEKMQ (reference sequence). The ends lost 6 bases at V and 9 bases at J; junction bases unmatched: 5. The CDR3 sequence: CASRADRASPLHF. The CDR3 coding sequence is TGTGCCAGCAGAGCCGACAGGGCTTCACCCCTCCACTTT. Supplemented by reference TRBV13 and TRBJ1-6, the full variable domain reads AAGVIQSPRHLIKEKRETATLKCYPIPRHDTVYWYQQGPGQDPQFLISFYEKMQSDKGSIPDRFSAQQFSDYHSELNMSSLELGDSALYFCASRADRASPLHFGNGTRLTVT.

The gene calls are TRBV5-1 and TRBJ1-1; D is possibly TRBD1 (5 bases). Per the germline V gene, CDR1 is SGHRS and CDR2 is YFSETQ. The CDR3 totals 12 residues. V dropped 4 bases and J dropped 3 bases, with 7 bases sitting between them. The CDR3 loop reads CASSLTDTEAFF. As DNA, the CDR3 is TGCGCCAGCAGCCTGACAGACACTGAAGCTTTCTTT.

The chain is built from TRBV11-2 and TRBJ2-7; 9 bases fit TRBD1. Germline CDR1 reads SGHAT; CDR2 reads FQNNGV. Trimming cost V 6 bases and J 2 bases; bases outside gene matches: 5. CDR3 length: 14 amino acids. The DNA for the CDR3 is TGTGCCAGCAGGTCCGGGACAGGGCCCTACGAGCAGTACTTC. Amino acid sequence: CASRSGTGPYEQYF.

V is TRBV29-1 and J is TRBJ2-5; D might be TRBD2 (5 bases). Germline V CDR1 and CDR2: SQVTM, ANQGSEA. Trimming took off 8 bases at V and 4 bases at J, with 14 bases between the two ends. CDR3 length equals 12 residues. Here the CDR3 reads CSFRGLSETQYF. In nucleotides, the CDR3 is TGCAGCTTTCGAGGGTTGTCAGAGACCCAGTACTTC. The whole variable domain, filled in from reference TRBV29-1 and TRBJ2-5, reads SAVISQKPSRDICQRGTSLTIQCQVDSQVTMMFWYRQQPGQSLTLIATANQGSEATYESGFVIDKFPISRPNLTFSTLTVSNMSPEDSSIYLCSFRGLSETQYFGPGTRLLVL.

V usage is TRBV27 and J usage is TRBJ1-2, with D maybe TRBD1 (6 bases). Trimming stripped 6 bases from V and 4 bases from J, with 12 bases between. The germline CDR1 and CDR2 sequences are MNHEY and SMNVEV (reference sequence). This CDR3 has 13 amino acids. This chain's CDR3 is CASRQQGSYGYTF. DNA for the CDR3: TGTGCCAGCAGGCAGCAGGGGAGCTATGGCTACACCTTC.

The chain uses TRBV5-1 and TRBJ1-1; TRBD1 agrees at 7 bases. From germline, CDR1 is SGHRS and CDR2 YFSETQ. CDR3 length: 14 residues. The junction had 4 bases not matched to a gene; V was cut back by 2 bases and J by 3 bases. CDR3: CASSLQGPDTEAFF. For the CDR3, the DNA is TGCGCCAGCAGCTTACAGGGGCCCGACACTGAAGCTTTCTTT.

This clone has a single count. The chain couples TRBV11-2 to TRBJ1-4; TRBD1 might be the D (6 bases). Germline V CDR1 and CDR2: SGHAT, FQNNGV. The CDR3 sequence is 13 residues long. Deletions cut 3 bases from V and 7 bases from J, with 9 bases between. The DNA for the CDR3 is TGTGCCAGCAGCTTCGGGGGGGCTGAAAAACTGTTTTTT. Translating it yields CASSFGGAEKLFF.

V and J are TRBV7-8 and TRBJ2-7; TRBD2 matches 7 bases. Germline CDR1 SGHVS, CDR2 FQNEAQ. V was clipped by 3 bases and J by 6 bases; unmatched bases: 20. The CDR3 runs 18 residues. The CDR3 reads CASSFGAGVGVVIGEQYF. The CDR3 DNA follows: TGTGCCAGCAGCTTCGGTGCGGGAGTGGGGGTGGTGATAGGCGAGCAGTACTTC.

The genes are TRBV27 and TRBJ1-5; a possible D gene is TRBD1 (5 bases). Trimming took off 0 bases at V and 6 bases at J, with 6 bases between the two ends. There are 13 residues in the CDR3. CDR1 is MNHEY and CDR2 is SMNVEV in the germline V gene (reference sequence). The CDR3 region is CASSLSGVQPQHF. In DNA, the CDR3 is TGTGCCAGCAGTTTATCAGGGGTTCAGCCCCAGCATTTT.

Turning to this clone: A junction boundary mismatches the germline segment, possibly from a read error. V and J are TRBV18 and TRBJ1-2; D not resolved. CDR3 length: 12 amino acids. Germline lookup yields CDR1 KGHSH and CDR2 LQKENI. The CDR3 nucleotides read TGTGCCAGCTCACCAGACAACTCTGGCTACACCTTC. It translates to CASSPDNSGYTF.

The chain carries TRBV19 and TRBJ1-1; TRBD1 matches at 7 bases. J gave up 1 base and V 8 bases, and 4 bases lay outside the gene matches. The CDR3 covers 13 residues. CDR1 is LNHDA, CDR2 SQIVND, per germline (reference sequence). CDR3 in DNA: TGTGCCAGTGCTACAGGGGAGAACACTGAAGCTTTCTTT. Translated: CASATGENTEAFF. The variable domain in full, with the rest retrieved from reference TRBV19 and TRBJ1-1, is DGGITQSPKYLFRKEGQNVTLSCEQNLNHDAMYWYRQDPGQGLRLIYYSQIVNDFQKGDIAEGYSVSREKKESFPLTVTSAQKNPTAFYLCASATGENTEAFFGQGTRLTVV.

The genes are TRBV5-1 and TRBJ2-2; the match to TRBD1 covers 10 bases. Germline V lookup: CDR1 SGHRS, CDR2 YFSETQ. The V gene end was trimmed by 4 bases and the J gene end by 4 bases; junction bases not matched to a gene: 7. The CDR3 loop spans 16 amino acids. CDR3 DNA sequence: TGCGCCAGCAGCCCAGGGACAGGGGCCGGCACCGGGGAGCTGTTTTTT. Translated: CASSPGTGAGTGELFF.